The present T cell receptor beta chain was sequenced within a study of CD8 T cells in ankylosing spondylitis. This clonotype was observed at least ten times. Researchers built TCR beta libraries using quantitative 5'-RACE with molecular barcodes. Each CDR3 protein gets one entry after TCRdb re-called the 5' RACE reads with MiXCR. Among 200,000 to 250,000 distinct CDR3 sequences listed, roughly 10% were seen once. Sequenced: blood, either unsorted or a sorted T cell fraction (not recorded which). The sequence was collected from a male donor with ankylosing spondylitis or in good health (not recorded which).

In DNA form, the CDR3 reads TGCAGCGTTGAACTGGCAAACACCATATATTTT. Its protein is CSVELANTIYF. This sequence joins TRBV29-1 and TRBJ1-3; D is unresolved. There are 11 residues in the CDR3. Per germline, CDR1 SQVTM and CDR2 ANQGSEA. The V and J ends lost 2 bases and 6 bases respectively, with 5 bases between them.